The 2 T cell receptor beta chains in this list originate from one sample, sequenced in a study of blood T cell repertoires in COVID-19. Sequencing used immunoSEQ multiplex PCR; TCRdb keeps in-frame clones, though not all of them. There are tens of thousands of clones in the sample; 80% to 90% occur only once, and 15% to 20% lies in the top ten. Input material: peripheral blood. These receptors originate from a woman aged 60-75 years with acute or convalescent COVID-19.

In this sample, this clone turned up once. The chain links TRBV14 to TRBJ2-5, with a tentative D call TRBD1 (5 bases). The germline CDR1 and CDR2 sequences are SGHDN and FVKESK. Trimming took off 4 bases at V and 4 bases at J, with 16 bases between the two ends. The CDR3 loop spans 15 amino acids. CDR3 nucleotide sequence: TGTGCCAGCAGCCTCCAAAACAAGGGGCGAGAGACCCAGTACTTC. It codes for CASSLQNKGRETQYF.

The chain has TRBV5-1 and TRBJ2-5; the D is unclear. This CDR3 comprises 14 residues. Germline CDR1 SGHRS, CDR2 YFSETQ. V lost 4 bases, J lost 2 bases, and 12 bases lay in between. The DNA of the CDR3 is TGCGCCAGCAGCAAAACAGCCGCTCAAGAGACCCAGTACTTC. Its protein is CASSKTAAQETQYF.